The entry that follows covers one T cell receptor beta chain sequence. Repertoires were generated with immunoSEQ multiplex PCR, while TCRdb's copy carries only in-frame clones and drops some. Among under 150,000 clones, 75% to 85% were seen once, and the ten largest hold 6.5% to 8.5%. The sample comes from a study of T cell responses to AZD1222 COVID-19 vaccine. Trimming took off 5 bases at V and 0 bases at J, with 17 bases between the two ends. The germline V gene encodes CDR1 MDHEN and CDR2 SYDVKM. The CDR3 is 17 amino acids. The sample in question was peripheral blood, obtained 28 days after the second dose of the MenACWY control vaccine. The V call is TRBV28, the J call TRBJ2-1; possibly TRBD1 for D (5 bases). This TCR was recovered from an adult who received the MenACWY meningococcal vaccine as a control. In DNA form, the CDR3 reads TGTGCCAGCAGTGCTCCCAGGGAAATCCGCTCCTACAATGAGCAGTTCTTC. This sequence encodes CASSAPREIRSYNEQFF. The full variable domain, completed using reference TRBV28 and TRBJ2-1, is DVKVTQSSRYLVKRTGEKVFLECVQDMDHENMFWYRQDPGLGLRLIYFSYDVKMKEKGDIPEGYSVSREKKERFSLILESASTNQTSMYLCASSAPREIRSYNEQFFGPGTRLTVL.